Listed here is a single T cell receptor beta chain. Its specificity is not known. The data originate from a study of T-cell memory formation after mild COVID-19. At the level of the study: TCR clusters showed largely donor specificity. The study's findings and limits: Some responding clones appeared in pre-infection memory, suggesting cross-reactive memory joined. CD4+ contracting clones lay mainly in CM and EM, CD8+ ones in EMRA.

The CDR3 runs 15 residues. Germline V gene lookup returns CDR1 SQVTM and CDR2 ANQGSEA. Between the trimmed V and J ends, which lost 4 bases and 1 base, there was a span of 11 bases. TCRdb re-called the 5' RACE reads with MiXCR, one entry per CDR3 protein. Counted here are some 82,000 distinct CDR3 sequences, more than 10% occurring once; the ten biggest clones make up around 41%. The rearrangement links TRBV29-1 to TRBJ2-6; a weak D match, TRBD2 (6 bases). Specimen: PBMCs or a T cell subset sorted from them (not recorded which). The receptor was isolated from a man younger than 35 who had mild COVID-19 (a few samples of this study predate the infection). Cell type and time point are not known. Here the CDR3 DNA reads TGCAGCGTTGGGGGCGGAGGGTCTGGGGCCAACGTCCTGACTTTC. It is translated as CSVGGGGSGANVLTF.